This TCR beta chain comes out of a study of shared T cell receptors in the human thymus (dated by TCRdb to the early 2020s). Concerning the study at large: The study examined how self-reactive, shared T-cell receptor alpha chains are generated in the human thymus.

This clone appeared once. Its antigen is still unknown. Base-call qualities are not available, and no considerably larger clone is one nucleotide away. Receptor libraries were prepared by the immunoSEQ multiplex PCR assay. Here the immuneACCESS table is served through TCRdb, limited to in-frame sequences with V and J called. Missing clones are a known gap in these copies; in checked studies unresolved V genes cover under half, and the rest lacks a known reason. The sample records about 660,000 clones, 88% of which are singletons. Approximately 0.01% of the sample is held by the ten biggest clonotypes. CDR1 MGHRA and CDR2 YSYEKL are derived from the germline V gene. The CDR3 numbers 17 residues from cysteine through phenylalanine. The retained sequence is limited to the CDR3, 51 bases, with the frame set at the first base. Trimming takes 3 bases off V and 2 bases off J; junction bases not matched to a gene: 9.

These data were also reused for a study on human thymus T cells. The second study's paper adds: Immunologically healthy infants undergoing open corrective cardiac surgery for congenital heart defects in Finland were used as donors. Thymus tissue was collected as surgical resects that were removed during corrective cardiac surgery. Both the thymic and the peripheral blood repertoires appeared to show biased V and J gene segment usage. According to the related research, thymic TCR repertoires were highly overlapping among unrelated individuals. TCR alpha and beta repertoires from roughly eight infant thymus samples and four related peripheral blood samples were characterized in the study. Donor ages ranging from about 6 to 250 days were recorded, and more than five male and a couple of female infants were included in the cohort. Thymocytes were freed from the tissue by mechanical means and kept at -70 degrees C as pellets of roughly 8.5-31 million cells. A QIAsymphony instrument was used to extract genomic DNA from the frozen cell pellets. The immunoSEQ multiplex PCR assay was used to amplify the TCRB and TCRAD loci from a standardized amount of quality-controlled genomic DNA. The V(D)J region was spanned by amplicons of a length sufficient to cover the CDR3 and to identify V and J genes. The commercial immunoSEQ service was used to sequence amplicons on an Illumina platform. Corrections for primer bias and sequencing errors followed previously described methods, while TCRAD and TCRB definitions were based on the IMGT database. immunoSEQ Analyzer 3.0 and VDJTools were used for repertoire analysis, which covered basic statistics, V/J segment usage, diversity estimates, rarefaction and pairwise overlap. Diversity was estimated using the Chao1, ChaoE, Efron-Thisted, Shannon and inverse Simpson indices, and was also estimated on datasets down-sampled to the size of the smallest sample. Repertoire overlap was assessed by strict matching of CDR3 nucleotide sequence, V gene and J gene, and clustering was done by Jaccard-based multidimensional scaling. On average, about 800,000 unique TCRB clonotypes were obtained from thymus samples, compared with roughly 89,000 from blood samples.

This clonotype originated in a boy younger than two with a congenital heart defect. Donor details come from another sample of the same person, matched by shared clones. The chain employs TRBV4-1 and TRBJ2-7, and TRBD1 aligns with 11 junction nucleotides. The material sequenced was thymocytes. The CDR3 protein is CASSHIPGTGGPYEQYF. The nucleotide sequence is TGCGCCAGCAGCCACATTCCAGGGACAGGGGGGCCCTACGAGCAGTACTTC.